The 12 T cell receptor beta chains below come from one sample, sequenced in a study of blood T cell repertoires in COVID-19. Method: immunoSEQ multiplex PCR; TCRdb's copy keeps in-frame clones and lacks some. The sample has a few hundred thousand clones; over 75% are singletons. The sequenced material came from PBMCs or T cells enriched from blood (not recorded which). Receptors originate from a man aged 35-49 years in a cohort exposed to, infected with or recovered from COVID-19 (not recorded which).

This chain joins TRBV2 and TRBJ2-1; TRBD2 is a possible D gene (6 bases). CDR3 length: 15 residues. Trimming removed 3 bases at V and 3 bases at J, with 12 bases between. Germline V gene data show CDR1 as SNHLY and CDR2 as FYNNEI. The CDR3 nucleotides are TGTGCCAGCAGTGACCACGGGAGCCTCTACAATGAGCAGTTCTTC. Translated, it gives CASSDHGSLYNEQFF.

The rearrangement uses TRBV18 and TRBJ1-3; no clear D. V shed 0 bases and J shed 0 bases, with 9 bases lying between them. Germline CDR1 and CDR2: KGHSH and LQKENI. This CDR3 region has 16 residues. The CDR3 region is CASSPPRRTSGNTIYF. CDR3 nucleotide sequence: TGTGCCAGCTCACCACCCAGAAGAACCTCTGGAAACACCATATATTTT. The variable domain in full, with the rest retrieved from reference TRBV18 and TRBJ1-3, is NAGVMQNPRHLVRRRGQEARLRCSPMKGHSHVYWYRQLPEEGLKFMVYLQKENIIDESGMPKERFSAEFPKEGPSILRIQQVVRGDSAAYFCASSPPRRTSGNTIYFGEGSWLTVV.

Only a few counts were recorded for this clone. V usage is TRBV27 and J usage is TRBJ1-5, with D perhaps matching TRBD1 (6 bases). Germline CDR1 reads MNHEY; CDR2 reads SMNVEV (reference sequence). The CDR3 runs 13 residues. The V and J ends lost 5 bases and 11 bases respectively, with 16 bases between them. This chain's CDR3 is CASSQGQSRAQHF. CDR3 DNA sequence: TGTGCCAGCAGTCAAGGACAGAGCAGGGCCCAGCATTTT.

The chain is built from TRBV11-2 and TRBJ1-2, with a possible D match to TRBD1 (5 bases). CDR3 length: 13 amino acids. Germline V gives CDR1 SGHAT, CDR2 FQNNGV. Deletions cut 5 bases from V and 8 bases from J, with 15 bases between. Here the CDR3 reads CASSRGEGLGYTF. CDR3 coding DNA: TGTGCCAGCAGCCGAGGGGAGGGTTTGGGCTACACCTTC.

This clone was counted a few times. The chain employs TRBV5-6 and TRBJ1-2; 9 bases fit TRBD1. The germline gives CDR1 SGHDT, CDR2 YYEEEE. With 1 base clipped from V and 8 bases from J, the junction kept 15 bases outside the gene matches. The CDR3 sequence is 17 residues long. In nucleotides, the CDR3 is TGTGCCAGCAGCTTGTGGGACAGGGATTTGCGGCCTGACGGCTACACCTTC. Residues: CASSLWDRDLRPDGYTF.

The gene calls are TRBV5-1 and TRBJ2-5; unclear D gene. The CDR3 has 15 amino acids. V was cut by 0 bases and J by 4 bases, with 13 bases left in between. The germline V gene encodes CDR1 SGHRS and CDR2 YFSETQ. This chain's CDR3 is CASSLVTGEGETQYF. DNA for the CDR3: TGCGCCAGCAGCTTGGTCACGGGTGAAGGAGAGACCCAGTACTTC.

The CDR3 loop reads CASRRLANTGELFF. The CDR3, as DNA: TGCGCCAGCAGACGCCTAGCGAACACCGGGGAGCTGTTTTTT. The genes are TRBV5-1 and TRBJ2-2; no clear D gene. The CDR3 runs to 14 residues. The V end lost 5 bases, the J end lost 0 bases, and 8 bases lay between the germline ends. In germline, CDR1 is SGHRS, CDR2 YFSETQ.

The chain employs TRBV7-9 and TRBJ2-2, with TRBD2 matching over 7 bases. V was clipped by 4 bases and J by 1 base; unmatched bases: 6. The germline V gene encodes CDR1 SEHNR and CDR2 FQNEAQ (reference sequence). The CDR3 contains 16 residues. DNA of the CDR3: TGTGCCAGCAGCTCGATAGCGGGCCAGAACACCGGGGAGCTGTTTTTT. Its translation: CASSSIAGQNTGELFF.

J is TRBJ2-1 and V is TRBV2, with 10 bases identical to TRBD1. J was trimmed by 8 bases and V by 6 bases; bases with no gene match: 13. Per germline, CDR1 SNHLY and CDR2 FYNNEI. CDR3 length equals 16 residues. In DNA form, the CDR3 reads TGTGCCAGCAGCGGACAGGGGGGATTTACAATGGATGAGCAGTTCTTC. Its protein product is CASSGQGGFTMDEQFF.

This clone was recorded only once. The chain links TRBV2 to TRBJ2-2, with TRBD1 matching over 10 bases. This CDR3 spans 14 amino acids. Germline trimming cut 4 bases from V and 6 bases from J; bases unmatched to any gene: 2. The V gene's germline CDR1 is SNHLY and CDR2 FYNNEI. Here the CDR3 reads CASSVGQGAGELFF. CDR3 sequence (DNA): TGTGCCAGCAGTGTAGGACAGGGGGCCGGGGAGCTGTTTTTT.

The CDR3 is CASSPTGVTYEQYF. The CDR3 coding sequence is TGTGCCAGCAGCCCGACAGGGGTTACCTACGAGCAGTACTTC. This sequence joins TRBV11-2 and TRBJ2-7; the match to TRBD1 covers 8 bases. Germline V CDR1 and CDR2: SGHAT, FQNNGV. CDR3 length: 14 amino acids. After removal of 5 bases from V and 2 bases from J, the junction contained 5 bases not matched to a gene.

The V gene is TRBV5-1, the J gene TRBJ2-3; TRBD2 agrees at 12 bases. Trimming cost V 7 bases and J 6 bases; bases outside gene matches: 3. This CDR3 region has 13 residues. Germline values: CDR1 SGHRS, CDR2 YFSETQ. As DNA, the CDR3 is TGCGCCAGCCGACTAGCGGGAGTGGATACGCAGTATTTT. It is translated as CASRLAGVDTQYF.